The entry below describes one TCR beta chain. Its matching antigen is unknown. Sequenced by immunoSEQ multiplex PCR; TCRdb stores in-frame clones only, minus some. The sample gives roughly 200,000 clones, over 80% of which show up once; more than 0.85% is in the top ten. This record belongs to a study of T cell responses to AZD1222 COVID-19 vaccine. Per germline, CDR1 SGHNT and CDR2 YYREEE (reference sequence). The CDR3 contains 16 residues. Trimming removed 0 bases from V and 4 bases from J; junction bases left unmatched: 7. Notes on the study in general: Increases in Spike-specific TCR breadth and depth were seen after two AZD1222 doses. Spike was spanned by vaccine-associated CD4 TCRs, which were dominant at 160-218 and 743-854. Most donors were white British and more were female, and clonal diversity was possibly underestimated.

The V and J genes are TRBV5-4 and TRBJ2-5, with 9 nucleotides matching TRBD2. Here the sequenced sample was peripheral blood, taken 28 days after the second dose of the MenACWY control vaccine. The TCR sequence derives from an adult who received the MenACWY meningococcal vaccine as a control. The CDR3 bases are TGTGCCAGCAGCTTGGCTGGGCGGGGGGGCAGAGAGACCCAGTACTTC. Protein: CASSLAGRGGRETQYF.